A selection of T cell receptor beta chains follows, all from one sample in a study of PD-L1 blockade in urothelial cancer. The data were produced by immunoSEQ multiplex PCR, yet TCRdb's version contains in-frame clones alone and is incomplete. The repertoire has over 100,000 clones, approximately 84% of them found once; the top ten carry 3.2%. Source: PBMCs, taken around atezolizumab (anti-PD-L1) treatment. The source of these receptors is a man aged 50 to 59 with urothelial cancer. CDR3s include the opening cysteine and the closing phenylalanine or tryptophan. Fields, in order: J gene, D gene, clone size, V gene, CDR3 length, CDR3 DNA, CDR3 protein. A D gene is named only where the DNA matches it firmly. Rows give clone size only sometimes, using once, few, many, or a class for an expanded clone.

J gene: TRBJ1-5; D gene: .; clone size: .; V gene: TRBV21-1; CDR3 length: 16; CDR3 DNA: TGTGCCAGCAACGAGAAGGCCGCGGGGAGGATTCAGCCCCAGCATTTT; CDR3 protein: CASNEKAAGRIQPQHF
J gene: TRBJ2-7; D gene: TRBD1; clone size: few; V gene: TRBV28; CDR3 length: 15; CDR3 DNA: TGTGCCAGCAAGAAAACAGGGGCGGCCTCCTACGAGCAGTACTTC; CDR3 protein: CASKKTGAASYEQYF
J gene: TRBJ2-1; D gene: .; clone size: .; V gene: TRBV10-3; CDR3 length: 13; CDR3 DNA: TGTGCCATCAGTGAGCTTAGCGGCAATGAGCAGTTCTTC; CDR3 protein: CAISELSGNEQFF
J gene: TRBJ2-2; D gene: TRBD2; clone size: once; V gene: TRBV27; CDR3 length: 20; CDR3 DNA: TGTGCCAGCAGTGTGAAGCCGGGACTAGCGGGAGGCCCTGACACCGGGGAGCTGTTTTTT; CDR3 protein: CASSVKPGLAGGPDTGELFF
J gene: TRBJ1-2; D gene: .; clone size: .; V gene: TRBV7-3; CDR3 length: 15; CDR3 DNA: TGTGCCAGCAGCCCAGGGGCAGGGCAGAACTATGGCTACACCTTC; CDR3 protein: CASSPGAGQNYGYTF
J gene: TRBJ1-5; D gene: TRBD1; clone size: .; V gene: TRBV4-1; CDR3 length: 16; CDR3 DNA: TGCGCCAGCAGCCAAGGCCCGGGACAGGGCATTCAGCCCCAGCATTTT; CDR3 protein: CASSQGPGQGIQPQHF
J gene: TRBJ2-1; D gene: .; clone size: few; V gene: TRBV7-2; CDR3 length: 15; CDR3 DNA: TGTGCCAGCAGCCGACGGCGGGGACAGTCCAATGAGCAGTTCTTC; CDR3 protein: CASSRRRGQSNEQFF
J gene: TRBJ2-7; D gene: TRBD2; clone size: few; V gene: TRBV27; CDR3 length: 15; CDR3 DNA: TGTGCCAGCAGTTTAGCGTCTAGCGGGTACTACGAGCAGTACTTC; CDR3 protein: CASSLASSGYYEQYF
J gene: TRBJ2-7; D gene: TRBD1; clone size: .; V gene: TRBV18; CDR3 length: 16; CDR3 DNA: TGTGCCAGCTCCGAATTAGGGACAGGGGGCCTCAACGAGCAGTACTTC; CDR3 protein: CASSELGTGGLNEQYF
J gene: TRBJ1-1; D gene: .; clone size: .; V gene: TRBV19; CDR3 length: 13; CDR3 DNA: TGTGCCAGTAACTTACGGGGTGGCACTGAAGCTTTCTTT; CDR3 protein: CASNLRGGTEAFF
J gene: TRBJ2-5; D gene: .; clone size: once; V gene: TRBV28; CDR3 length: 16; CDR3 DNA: TGTGCCAGCAGTTCTTATTCTTCTACGATTAAAGAGACCCAGTACTTC; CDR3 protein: CASSSYSSTIKETQYF
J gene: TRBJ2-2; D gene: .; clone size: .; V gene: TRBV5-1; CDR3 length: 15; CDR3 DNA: TGCGCCAGCAGCTTGACAGGAAGCTCGTCCGGGGAGCTGTTTTTT; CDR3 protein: CASSLTGSSSGELFF
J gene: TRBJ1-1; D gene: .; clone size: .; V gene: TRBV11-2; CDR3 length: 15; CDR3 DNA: TGTGCCAGCAGCTTGGGGACTGGGCAGAGTACTGAAGCTTTCTTT; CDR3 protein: CASSLGTGQSTEAFF
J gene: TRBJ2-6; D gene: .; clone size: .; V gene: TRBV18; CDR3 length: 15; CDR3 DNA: TGTGCCAGCCGCTCCTCGAGGTCTGGGGCCAACGTCCTGACTTTC; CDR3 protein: CASRSSRSGANVLTF
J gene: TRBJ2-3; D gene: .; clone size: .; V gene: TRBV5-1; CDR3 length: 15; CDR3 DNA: TGCGCCAGCAGCTTGGTGCGGACTAGCACAGATACGCAGTATTTT; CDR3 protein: CASSLVRTSTDTQYF
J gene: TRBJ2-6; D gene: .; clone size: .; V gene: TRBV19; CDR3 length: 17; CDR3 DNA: TGTGCCAGTAGTACGCCTCCAGGGGAACCTGGGGCCAACGTCCTGACTTTC; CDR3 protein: CASSTPPGEPGANVLTF
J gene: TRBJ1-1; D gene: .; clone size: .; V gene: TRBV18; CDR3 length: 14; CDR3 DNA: TGTGCCAGCTCACCGAAACAGGGTGGCACTGAAGCTTTCTTT; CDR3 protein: CASSPKQGGTEAFF
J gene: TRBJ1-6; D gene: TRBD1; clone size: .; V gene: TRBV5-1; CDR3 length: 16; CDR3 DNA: TGCGCCAGCAGCTATACGACAGGGCCGTATAATTCACCCCTCCACTTT; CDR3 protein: CASSYTTGPYNSPLHF
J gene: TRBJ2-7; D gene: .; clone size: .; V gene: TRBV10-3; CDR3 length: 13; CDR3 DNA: TGTGCCACACAGAGGGAGAGCTCCTACGAGCAGTACTTC; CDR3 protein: CATQRESSYEQYF
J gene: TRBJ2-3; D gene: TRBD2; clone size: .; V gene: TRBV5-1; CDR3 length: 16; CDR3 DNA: TGCGCCAGCAGCCCCGAACTAGCGAGCGGGAGAGGAACGCAGTATTTT; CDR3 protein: CASSPELASGRGTQYF
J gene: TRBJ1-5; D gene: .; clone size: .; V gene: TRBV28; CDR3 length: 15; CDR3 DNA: TGTGCCAGCAGTTTAGGCCGGGGTAGGTGGCAGCCCCAGCATTTT; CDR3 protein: CASSLGRGRWQPQHF
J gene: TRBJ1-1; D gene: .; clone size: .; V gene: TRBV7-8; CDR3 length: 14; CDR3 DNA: TGTGCCAGCAGCCCCGGGACACCTAACACTGAAGCTTTCTTT; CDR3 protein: CASSPGTPNTEAFF
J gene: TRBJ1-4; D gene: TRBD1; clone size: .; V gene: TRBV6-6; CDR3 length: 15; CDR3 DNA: TGTGCCAGCAGTTACGGACAGGGGAGGGATGAAAAACTGTTTTTT; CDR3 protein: CASSYGQGRDEKLFF
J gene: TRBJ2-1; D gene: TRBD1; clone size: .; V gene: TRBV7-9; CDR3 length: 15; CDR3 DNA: TGTGCCAGCAGCTACCGACAGGGGGGGGAGAATGAGCAGTTCTTC; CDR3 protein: CASSYRQGGENEQFF
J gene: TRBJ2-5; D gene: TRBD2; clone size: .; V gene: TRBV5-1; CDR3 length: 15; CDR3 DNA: TGCGCCAGCAGCTCGGGAAGCGGGAGTTGGGAGACCCAGTACTTC; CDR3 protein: CASSSGSGSWETQYF
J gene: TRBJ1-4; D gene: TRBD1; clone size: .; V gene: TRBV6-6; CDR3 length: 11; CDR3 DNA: TGTGCCAGCAGTATGAGACAGGGTTTTGTTTTT; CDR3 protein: CASSMRQGFVF
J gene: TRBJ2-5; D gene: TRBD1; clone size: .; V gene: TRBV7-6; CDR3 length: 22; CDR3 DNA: TGTGCCAGCAGCTTTTTCATCACCTTGACAGGGGGCGCGATGGGGTTCGAAGAGACCCAGTACTTC; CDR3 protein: CASSFFITLTGGAMGFEETQYF
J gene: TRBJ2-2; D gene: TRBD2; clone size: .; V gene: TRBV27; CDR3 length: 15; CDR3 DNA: TGTGCCAGCAGGACTGTAGCGGGAGGCCCCGGGGAGCTGTTTTTT; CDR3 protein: CASRTVAGGPGELFF
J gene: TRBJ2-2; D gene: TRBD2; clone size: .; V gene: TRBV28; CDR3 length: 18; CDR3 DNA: TGTGCCAGCAGGACTTCTCGACTAGCGGGAGGGGTCACCGGGGAGCTGTTTTTT; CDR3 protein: CASRTSRLAGGVTGELFF
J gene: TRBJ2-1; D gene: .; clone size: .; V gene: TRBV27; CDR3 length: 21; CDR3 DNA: TGTGCCAGCAGTTTATCCACAGGGTTTGTGTCTCAATCGAGCTCCTACAATGAGCAGTTCTTC; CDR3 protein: CASSLSTGFVSQSSSYNEQFF
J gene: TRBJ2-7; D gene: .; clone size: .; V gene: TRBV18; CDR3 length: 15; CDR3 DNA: TGTGCCAGCTCACCCGACAGGAGAAACTCCTACGAGCAGTACTTC; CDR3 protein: CASSPDRRNSYEQYF
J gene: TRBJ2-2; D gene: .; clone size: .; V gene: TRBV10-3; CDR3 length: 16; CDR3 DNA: TGTGCCATCAGTGAGTCCTCTCCGGGACTCACCGGGGAGCTGTTTTTT; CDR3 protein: CAISESSPGLTGELFF
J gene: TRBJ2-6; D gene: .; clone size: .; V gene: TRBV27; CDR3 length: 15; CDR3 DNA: TGTGCCACCACCTGGACAATCTCTGGGGCCAACGTCCTGACTTTC; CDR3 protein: CATTWTISGANVLTF
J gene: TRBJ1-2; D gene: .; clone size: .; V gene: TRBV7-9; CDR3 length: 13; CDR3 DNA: TGTGCCAGCAGTGTGACGGAGAGCTATGGCTACACCTTC; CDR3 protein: CASSVTESYGYTF
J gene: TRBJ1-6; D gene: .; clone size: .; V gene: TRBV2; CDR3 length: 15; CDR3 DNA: TGTGCCAGCGGGCCAGGGACTACCTATAATTCACCCCTCCACTTT; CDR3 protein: CASGPGTTYNSPLHF
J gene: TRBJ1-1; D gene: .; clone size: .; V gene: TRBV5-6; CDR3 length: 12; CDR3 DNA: TGTGCCATACCTAGGGGTGACACTGAAGCTTTCTTT; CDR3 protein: CAIPRGDTEAFF
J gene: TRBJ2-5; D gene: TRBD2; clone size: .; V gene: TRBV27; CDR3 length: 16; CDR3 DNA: TGTGCCACCCGACTAGCGGGAGGGCCGGTAGGAGAGACCCAGTACTTC; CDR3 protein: CATRLAGGPVGETQYF
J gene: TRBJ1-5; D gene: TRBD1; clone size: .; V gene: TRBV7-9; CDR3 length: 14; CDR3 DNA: TGTGCCAGCAGCTGGACAGGGAGGGGGCAGCCCCAGCATTTT; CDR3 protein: CASSWTGRGQPQHF
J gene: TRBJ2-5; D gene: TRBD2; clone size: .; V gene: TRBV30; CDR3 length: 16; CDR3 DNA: TGTGCCTGGAGCTACGGGAGGGGTCGGTCATCTGAGACCCAGTACTTC; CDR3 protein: CAWSYGRGRSSETQYF
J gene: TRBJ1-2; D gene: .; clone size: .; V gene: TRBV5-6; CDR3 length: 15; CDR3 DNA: TGTGCCAGCGATTTTCGGAGTTGGGGCAACTATGGCTACACCTTC; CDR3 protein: CASDFRSWGNYGYTF
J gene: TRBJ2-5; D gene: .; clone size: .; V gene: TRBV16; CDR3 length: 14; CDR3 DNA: TGTGCCAGCAGACAAGGGCAGGCGCCAGAGACCCAGTACTTC; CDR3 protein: CASRQGQAPETQYF
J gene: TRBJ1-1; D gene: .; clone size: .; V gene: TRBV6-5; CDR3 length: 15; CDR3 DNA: TGTGCCAGCAATCGGAGGGGTTTCCCGAACACTGAAGCTTTCTTT; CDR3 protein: CASNRRGFPNTEAFF
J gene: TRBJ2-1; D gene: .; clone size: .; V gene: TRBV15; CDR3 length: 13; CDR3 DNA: TGTGCCACCAGCAGAAACCCCGGGACTGAACAGTTCTTC; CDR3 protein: CATSRNPGTEQFF
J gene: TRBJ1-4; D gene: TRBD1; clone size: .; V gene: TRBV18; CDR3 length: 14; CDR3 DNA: TGTGCCAGCTCATCCGACAGGGATAATGAAAAACTGTTTTTT; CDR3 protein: CASSSDRDNEKLFF
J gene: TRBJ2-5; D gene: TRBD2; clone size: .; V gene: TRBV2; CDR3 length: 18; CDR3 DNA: TGTGCCAGCAGTGAACCTAGCGGGAGGGCCGGTGTGGAAGAGACCCAGTACTTC; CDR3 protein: CASSEPSGRAGVEETQYF
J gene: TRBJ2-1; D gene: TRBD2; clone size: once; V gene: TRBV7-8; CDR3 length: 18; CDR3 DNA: TGTGCCAGCAGCCCGCGGATGGGGAGTAGCGGGAGGATCAATGAGCAGTTCTTC; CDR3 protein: CASSPRMGSSGRINEQFF
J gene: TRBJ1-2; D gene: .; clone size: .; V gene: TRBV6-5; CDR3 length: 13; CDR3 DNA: TGTGCCAGCAGTTCCGACAGAAACTATGGCTACACCTTC; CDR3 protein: CASSSDRNYGYTF
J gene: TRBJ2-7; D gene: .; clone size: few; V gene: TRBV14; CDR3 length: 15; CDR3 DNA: TGTGCCAGCAGCCAATGGGACTCGAGCTCCTACGAGCAGTACTTC; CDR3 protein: CASSQWDSSSYEQYF
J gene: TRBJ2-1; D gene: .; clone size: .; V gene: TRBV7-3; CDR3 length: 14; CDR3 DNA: TGTGCCAGCAGCCCGTCGGTGTTATCCCATGAGCAGTTCTTC; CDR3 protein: CASSPSVLSHEQFF
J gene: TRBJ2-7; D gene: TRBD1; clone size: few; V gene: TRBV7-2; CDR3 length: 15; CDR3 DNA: TGTGCCAGCAGCTTACAGGGGGACAAGGTCTACGAGCAGTACTTC; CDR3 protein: CASSLQGDKVYEQYF
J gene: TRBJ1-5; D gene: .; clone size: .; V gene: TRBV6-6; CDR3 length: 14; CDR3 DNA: TGTGCCAGCAGTTATACAGATAGCAATCAGCCCCAGCATTTT; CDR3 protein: CASSYTDSNQPQHF
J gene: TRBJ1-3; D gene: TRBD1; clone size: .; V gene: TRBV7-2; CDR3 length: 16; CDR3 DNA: TGTGCCAGCAGCTCACAGGGGGCCTTCTCTGGAAACACCATATATTTT; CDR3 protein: CASSSQGAFSGNTIYF
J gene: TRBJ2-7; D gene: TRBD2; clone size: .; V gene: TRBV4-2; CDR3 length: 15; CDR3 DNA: TGTGCCAGCAGAAAGGGCGGGAGTGAAGTTGACGAGCAGTACTTC; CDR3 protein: CASRKGGSEVDEQYF
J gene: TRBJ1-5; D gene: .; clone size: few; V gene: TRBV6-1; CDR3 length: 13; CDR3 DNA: TGTGCCACCAGGCCCGGGGGATGGCAGCCCCAGCATTTT; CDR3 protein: CATRPGGWQPQHF
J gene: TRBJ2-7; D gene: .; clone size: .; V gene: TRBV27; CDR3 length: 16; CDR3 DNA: TGTGCCAGCAGTCTTAGACAGGCGTTAAGCTCCTACGAGCAGTACTTC; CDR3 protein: CASSLRQALSSYEQYF
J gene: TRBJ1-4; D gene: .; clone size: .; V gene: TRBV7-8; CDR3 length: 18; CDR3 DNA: TGTGCCAGCAGCTTAGTCGCAGGGGCGTATACAACTAATGAAAAACTGTTTTTT; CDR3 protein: CASSLVAGAYTTNEKLFF
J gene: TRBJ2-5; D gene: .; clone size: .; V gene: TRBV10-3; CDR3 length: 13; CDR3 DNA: TGTGCCATCAGTACGACGGGGGTCGGGACCCAGTACTTC; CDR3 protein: CAISTTGVGTQYF
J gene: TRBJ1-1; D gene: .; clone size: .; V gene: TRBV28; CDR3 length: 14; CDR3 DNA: TGTGCCAGCAGGATGGGGAGCATGAACACTGAAGCTTTCTTT; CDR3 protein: CASRMGSMNTEAFF